The next 26 T cell receptor beta chains were all read from a single sample in a study of T cell repertoires in cytomegalovirus infection. TCRdb called the reads again in MiXCR, with one record for every CDR3 protein. The sample holds more than 150,000 distinct CDR3 sequences, approximately 19% seen once. Sequencing input: PBMCs. The source is a human donor in good health (CMV status not recorded). Some clones in this sample may be carry-over from other donors' samples.

In its sample, this clonotype was seen a few times. The chain carries TRBV7-8 and TRBJ2-7; D call uncertain. The CDR3 loop spans 13 amino acids. Deletions cut 0 bases from V and 3 bases from J, with 6 bases between. The germline V gene has CDR1 SGHVS and CDR2 FQNEAQ. CDR3 in DNA: TGTGCCAGCAGCTTAGCCAGGAACTACGAGCAGTACTTC. Residues: CASSLARNYEQYF.

Concerning this clonotype itself: A much larger clonotype is one base distant, so this may be a read error. V is TRBV7-6 and J is TRBJ1-1, with D possibly TRBD1 on 5 matching bases. Germline CDR1 is SGHVS and CDR2 is FNYEAQ. This CDR3 has 17 residues. V lost 6 bases, J lost 3 bases, and 23 bases lay in between. For the CDR3, the DNA is TGTGCCAGCAGTTACAACAGTAAAGGGGCATTTCACACTGAAGCTTTCTTT. Amino acids: CASSYNSKGAFHTEAFF.

In its sample, this clonotype was seen a few times. The V gene is TRBV29-1, the J gene TRBJ2-3; 10 nucleotides match TRBD2. CDR1 SQVTM and CDR2 ANQGSEA come from the germline V gene. The junction had 4 bases not matched to a gene; V was cut back by 4 bases and J by 3 bases. CDR3 length: 14 amino acids. The CDR3, as DNA: TGCAGCGTTGTAAGGACTAGCGGTACAGATACGCAGTATTTT. Protein product: CSVVRTSGTDTQYF.

This clonotype was observed a few times. The chain has TRBV28 and TRBJ2-3, with 9 bases that match TRBD1. CDR1 is MDHEN, CDR2 SYDVKM, per germline. The CDR3 extends over 14 amino acids. V lost 5 bases, J lost 5 bases, and 5 bases stayed unmatched. CDR3 amino acids: CASSKQGALDTQYF. CDR3 bases: TGTGCCAGCAGTAAACAGGGGGCTTTAGATACGCAGTATTTT.

The chain combines TRBV7-3 with TRBJ2-3; D ambiguous. CDR1 is SGHTA, CDR2 FQGTGA, per germline. CDR3 length: 13 residues. The V gene lost 5 bases and the J gene lost 4 bases, with 10 bases spanning the gap. In DNA form, the CDR3 reads TGTGCCAGCAGCGTCCTGGGTGCAGATACGCAGTATTTT. Protein product: CASSVLGADTQYF.

This clonotype has just a few counts. The chain carries TRBV19 and TRBJ2-3; TRBD2 agrees at 7 bases. This CDR3 is built from 11 residues. V lost 7 bases, J lost 9 bases, and 4 bases stayed unmatched. From germline, CDR1 is LNHDA and CDR2 SQIVND (reference sequence). CDR3 protein: CASTREGTQYF. The CDR3 nucleotides read TGTGCCAGTACCAGGGAGGGCACGCAGTATTTT.

The chain combines TRBV7-2 with TRBJ2-1; D perhaps matches TRBD2 (5 bases). Germline CDR1 reads SGHTA; CDR2 reads FQGNSA. This CDR3 has 12 amino acids. The ends were cut back, 3 bases at V and 9 bases at J, with 9 bases in the middle. CDR3 sequence (DNA): TGTACCAGCAGCTTCAGCCGGGGTGAGCAGTTCTTC. Translated, it gives CTSSFSRGEQFF.

The chain employs TRBV29-1 and TRBJ2-5, with D hard to call. V dropped 5 bases and J dropped 5 bases, with 15 bases sitting between them. The CDR3 contains 13 residues. Germline loops: CDR1 SQVTM, CDR2 ANQGSEA. DNA for the CDR3: TGCAGCGTTAACCCTACCGGGCAGGAGACCCAGTACTTC. Protein: CSVNPTGQETQYF.

The table lists this clonotype with a few counts. The genes are TRBV7-8 and TRBJ2-2; 11 nucleotides match TRBD2. Trimming cost V 0 bases and J 1 base; bases outside gene matches: 7. The germline V gene has CDR1 SGHVS and CDR2 FQNEAQ. The CDR3 loop spans 19 amino acids. As DNA, the CDR3 is TGTGCCAGCAGCTTAGCCCGGCTAGCGGGGGGAGGGAACACCGGGGAGCTGTTTTTT. Translated, it gives CASSLARLAGGGNTGELFF.

This clonotype showed up just a few times. This chain connects TRBV19 to TRBJ1-5; possible D gene TRBD1, 5 bases. CDR3 length: 15 amino acids. V was cut by 3 bases and J by 4 bases, with 13 bases left in between. CDR1 and CDR2 (germline): LNHDA, SQIVND (reference sequence). The CDR3 is CASSMSPGPNQPQHF. Written as DNA, the CDR3 is TGTGCCAGTAGTATGTCCCCGGGGCCTAATCAGCCCCAGCATTTT.

This clonotype was observed at least ten times. V usage is TRBV14 and J usage is TRBJ1-6, with 7 positions matching TRBD1. V gave up 6 bases and J gave up 4 bases; unmatched junction bases: 3. CDR3 length: 14 residues. CDR1 is SGHDN and CDR2 is FVKESK in the germline V gene. The CDR3 nucleotides are TGTGCCAGCAGGAACAGGGGTTATAATTCACCCCTCCACTTT. Translation gives CASRNRGYNSPLHF.

On this clonotype itself: A much larger clone sits a single nucleotide away, making a read error possible. No conserved phenylalanine or tryptophan ends this CDR3, so it is likely a read error. The gene calls are TRBV7-2 and TRBJ2-1, with D possibly TRBD2 on 5 matching bases. Germline V gives CDR1 SGHTA, CDR2 FQGNSA. The length of the CDR3 is 15 residues. V lost 6 bases and J lost 2, with 14 bases in between. The CDR3 protein is CASSRSSLAYNEQFL. CDR3 DNA sequence: TGTGCCAGCAGTCGATCTAGCTTAGCCTACAATGAGCAGTTCTTA.

This clonotype has only a few counts. The V and J genes are TRBV11-2 and TRBJ2-1, with 16 positions matching TRBD2. The length of the CDR3 is 16 residues. Per the germline V gene, CDR1 is SGHAT and CDR2 is FQNNGV. The V segment lost 5 bases and the J segment 8 bases; nucleotides outside the gene matches: 6. CDR3 protein: CASSTGLAGGGYEQFF. The CDR3 nucleotides are TGTGCCAGCAGCACGGGACTAGCGGGGGGGGGCTATGAGCAGTTCTTC.

This clonotype was recorded a few times. J is TRBJ2-7 and V is TRBV5-6; 10 bases line up with TRBD2. Germline CDR1 SGHDT, CDR2 YYEEEE. The V and J ends lost 0 bases and 2 bases, in that order; junction bases with no gene match: 5. CDR3 length equals 16 residues. The CDR3, as DNA: TGTGCCAGCAGCTTGGGCCTAGCGGGGGAGACCTACGAGCAGTACTTC. Protein: CASSLGLAGETYEQYF.

This clonotype was picked up many times. The chain is built from TRBV7-2 and TRBJ2-7; D ambiguous. With 5 bases removed from V and 2 bases from J, the gap between germline ends came to 4 bases. The length of the CDR3 is 11 residues. CDR1 is SGHTA, CDR2 FQGNSA, per germline. In DNA form, the CDR3 reads TGTGCCAGCAGCGGTGCCTACGAGCAGTACTTC. This sequence encodes CASSGAYEQYF.

In its sample, this clonotype was seen a few times. The chain has TRBV5-1 and TRBJ1-2, with TRBD1 matching over 12 bases. Germline values: CDR1 SGHRS, CDR2 YFSETQ. V dropped 4 bases and J dropped 7; count of bases not matched to a gene: 8. The CDR3 is made up of 15 amino acids. CDR3 loop: CASSPPGQGASGYTF. The CDR3 nucleotides read TGCGCCAGCAGCCCTCCGGGACAGGGGGCCTCTGGCTACACCTTC.

This clonotype was recorded a few times. The rearrangement joins TRBV5-4 to TRBJ2-2, with D uncertain. Germline V lookup: CDR1 SGHNT, CDR2 YYREEE (reference sequence). The V end lost 2 bases, the J end lost 5 bases, and 4 bases lay between the germline ends. The CDR3 runs to 12 residues. The DNA of the CDR3 is TGTGCCAGCAGCTTTGGTACCGGGGAGCTGTTTTTT. Protein: CASSFGTGELFF.

This chain uses TRBV2 with TRBJ2-2; no reliable D call. The CDR3 has 14 amino acids. The germline V gene has CDR1 SNHLY and CDR2 FYNNEI. Between the trimmed V and J ends, which lost 7 bases and 2 bases, there was a span of 11 bases. This CDR3 is CASMAATNTGELFF. The DNA for the CDR3 is TGTGCCAGCATGGCAGCTACAAACACCGGGGAGCTGTTTTTT. The full variable domain, its missing parts supplied by reference TRBV2 and TRBJ2-2, is EPEVTQTPSHQVTQMGQEVILRCVPISNHLYFYWYRQILGQKVEFLVSFYNNEISEKSEIFDDQFSVERPDGSNFTLKIRSTKLEDSAMYFCASMAATNTGELFFGEGSRLTVL.

The chain uses TRBV2 and TRBJ1-1; D possibly corresponds to TRBD1 (6 bases). Germline V lookup: CDR1 SNHLY, CDR2 FYNNEI. Trimming cost V 6 bases and J 6 bases, with 14 bases left between them. The CDR3 runs 13 residues. The CDR3 region has the DNA TGTGCCAGCAGGGGCTACAGGGCCTCTGAAGCTTTCTTT. The encoded protein is CASRGYRASEAFF.

This clonotype was seen ten or more times. This chain links TRBV11-2 with TRBJ1-1, with TRBD1 matching 8 bases. Germline CDR1 SGHAT, CDR2 FQNNGV. The CDR3 loop spans 15 amino acids. The ends lost 2 bases at V and 3 bases at J; junction bases unmatched: 5. In DNA, the CDR3 is TGTGCCAGCAGCTTAAACAGGGGGAGTTACACTGAAGCTTTCTTT. This encodes CASSLNRGSYTEAFF.

The CDR3: CSVDGTTEAFF. The DNA of the CDR3 is TGCAGCGTTGATGGGACCACTGAAGCTTTCTTT. The chain has TRBV29-1 and TRBJ1-1, with D maybe TRBD1 (5 bases). Germline CDR1 and CDR2: SQVTM and ANQGSEA. The CDR3 loop spans 11 amino acids. The V end lost 3 bases, the J end lost 4 bases, and 6 bases lay between the germline ends. Full variable domain (remainder filled in from reference TRBV29-1 and TRBJ1-1): SAVISQKPSRDICQRGTSLTIQCQVDSQVTMMFWYRQQPGQSLTLIATANQGSEATYESGFVIDKFPISRPNLTFSTLTVSNMSPEDSSIYLCSVDGTTEAFFGQGTRLTVV.

The J gene is TRBJ1-5, the V gene TRBV12-5, with D possibly matching TRBD1 (5 bases). The germline CDR1 and CDR2 sequences are LGHNT and FRNRAP. V shed 4 bases and J shed 4 bases, with 11 bases lying between them. The CDR3 consists of 14 residues. CDR3 amino acids: CASGYGDANQPQHF. The CDR3, as DNA: TGTGCTAGTGGTTACGGGGACGCAAATCAGCCCCAGCATTTT. Together with reference TRBV12-5 and TRBJ1-5, the CDR3 gives the full variable domain: DARVTQTPRHKVTEMGQEVTMRCQPILGHNTVFWYRQTMMQGLELLAYFRNRAPLDDSGMPKDRFSAEMPDATLATLKIQPSEPRDSAVYFCASGYGDANQPQHFGDGTRLSIL.

In its sample, this clonotype was seen a few times. This sequence joins TRBV6-5 and TRBJ2-7, with 9 bases identical to TRBD2. Trimming at V came to 6 bases and at J to 0 bases, leaving 3 bases not matched to a gene. Germline V lookup: CDR1 MNHEY, CDR2 SVGAGI. There are 14 residues in the CDR3. Written as DNA, the CDR3 is TGTGCCAGCAGGCTAGCGGGAAGCTCCTACGAGCAGTACTTC. It translates to CASRLAGSSYEQYF.

The CDR3 DNA is TGCGCCAGCAGCCCCCGGGACCCGACCTACGAGCAGTACTTC. Encoded protein: CASSPRDPTYEQYF. This rearrangement joins TRBV5-1 to TRBJ2-7; TRBD1 or TRBD2 may be the D gene (5 bases each). Between the trimmed V and J ends, which lost 4 bases and 2 bases, there was a span of 13 bases. The CDR3 has 14 amino acids. The V gene's germline CDR1 is SGHRS and CDR2 YFSETQ. The variable domain in full, with the rest retrieved from reference TRBV5-1 and TRBJ2-7, is KAGVTQTPRYLIKTRGQQVTLSCSPISGHRSVSWYQQTPGQGLQFLFEYFSETQRNKGNFPGRFSGRQFSNSRSEMNVSTLELGDSALYLCASSPRDPTYEQYFGPGTRLTVT.

Many counts were recorded for this clonotype. The J gene is TRBJ2-3, the V gene TRBV7-9; tentative D call: TRBD2 (6 bases). The germline V gene has CDR1 SEHNR and CDR2 FQNEAQ (reference sequence). The CDR3 has 14 amino acids. Trimming left V 3 bases short and J 4 bases short, with 11 bases between. CDR3 DNA: TGTGCCAGCAGCTTGATGAGCGGGCCAGATACGCAGTATTTT. Translated: CASSLMSGPDTQYF.

There are a few counts of this clonotype. The rearrangement joins TRBV5-1 to TRBJ2-1; perhaps TRBD2 as D (6 bases). CDR1 and CDR2 from the germline V gene are SGHRS and YFSETQ. The CDR3 is 13 residues long. V lost 4 bases and J lost 14, with 19 bases in between. The CDR3 sequence is CASSPEEGRIKFF. As DNA, the CDR3 is TGCGCCAGCAGCCCGGAGGAGGGGAGGATTAAGTTCTTC.